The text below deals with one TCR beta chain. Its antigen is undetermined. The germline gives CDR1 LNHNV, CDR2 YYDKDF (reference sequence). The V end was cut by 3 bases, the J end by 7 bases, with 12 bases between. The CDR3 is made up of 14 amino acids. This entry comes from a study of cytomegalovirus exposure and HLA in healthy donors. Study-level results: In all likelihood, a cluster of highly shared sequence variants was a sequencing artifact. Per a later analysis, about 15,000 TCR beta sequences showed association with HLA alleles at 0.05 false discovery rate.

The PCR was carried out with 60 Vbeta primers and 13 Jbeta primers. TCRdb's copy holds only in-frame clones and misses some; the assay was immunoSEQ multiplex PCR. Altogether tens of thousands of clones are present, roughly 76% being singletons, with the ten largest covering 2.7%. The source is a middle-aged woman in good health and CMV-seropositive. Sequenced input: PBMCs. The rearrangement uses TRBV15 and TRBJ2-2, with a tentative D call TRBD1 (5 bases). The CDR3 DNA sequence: TGTGCCACCAGCAGTACAGGTTGGGGCGGGGAGCTGTTTTTT. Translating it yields CATSSTGWGGELFF.